This T cell receptor (beta chain) was sequenced during a study of T-cell reconstitution after alpha-beta-depleted transplantation in children. Preparation of the TCRbeta library was carried out with unique molecular identifiers. MiXCR was run by TCRdb on the PCR reads, yielding one entry per CDR3 protein. The data show hundreds of thousands of distinct CDR3 sequences, roughly 33% seen once. The CDR3 has 16 residues. Germline V gene sequence: CDR1 SEHNR, CDR2 FQNEAQ (reference sequence). The V and J ends lost 4 bases and 6 bases respectively, with 19 bases between them. The V and J genes are TRBV7-9 and TRBJ2-1, with D possibly being TRBD1 or TRBD2 (6 bases each). This receptor was obtained from a human donor who donated a stem cell graft to a child with aplastic anemia. The source was PBMCs from the stem cell graft donor, collected from the stem cell graft. The CDR3 sequence: CASSSREGGSGNEQFF. CDR3 DNA: TGTGCCAGCAGCTCCCGTGAAGGGGGTAGCGGCAATGAGCAGTTCTTC.